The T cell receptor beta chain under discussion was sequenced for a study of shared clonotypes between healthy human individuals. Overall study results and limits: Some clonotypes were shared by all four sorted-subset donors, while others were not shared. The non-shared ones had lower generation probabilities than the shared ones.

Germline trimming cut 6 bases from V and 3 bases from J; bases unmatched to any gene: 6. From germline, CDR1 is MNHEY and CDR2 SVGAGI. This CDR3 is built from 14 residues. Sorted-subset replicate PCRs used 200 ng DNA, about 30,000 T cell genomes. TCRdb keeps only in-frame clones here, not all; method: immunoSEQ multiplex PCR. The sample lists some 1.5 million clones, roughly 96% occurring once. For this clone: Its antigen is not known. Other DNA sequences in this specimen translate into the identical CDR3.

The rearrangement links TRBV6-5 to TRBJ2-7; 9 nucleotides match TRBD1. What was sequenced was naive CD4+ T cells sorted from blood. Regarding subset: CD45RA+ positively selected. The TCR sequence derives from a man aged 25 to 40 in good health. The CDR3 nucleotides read TGTGCCAGCAGAAGGGGACAGGGAATCTACGAGCAGTACTTC. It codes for CASRRGQGIYEQYF.